Below, 32 T cell receptor beta chains from the same sample are listed, as sequenced in a study of blood T cell repertoires in COVID-19. Profiling relied on immunoSEQ multiplex PCR, and the TCRdb table lists in-frame clones only, not all of them. The sample consists of 90,000 to 120,000 clones, 84% of them appearing once. The specimen was peripheral blood. The receptors derive from a human donor in a cohort sampled during active COVID-19.

The gene calls are TRBV6-6 and TRBJ2-7; 7 bases map to TRBD1. Germline loops: CDR1 MNHNY, CDR2 SVGAGI (reference sequence). The trim removed 6 bases at V and 6 bases at J, leaving 5 bases unmatched. The CDR3 runs 12 residues. The CDR3 DNA reads as TGTGCCAGCAGGTCTGGGACAGTCGAGCAGTACTTC. As protein: CASRSGTVEQYF.

The rearrangement uses TRBV14 and TRBJ1-6; D unresolved. The CDR3 covers 15 residues. The germline V and J ends were trimmed by 0 bases and 10 bases, with 13 bases remaining between them. Germline V lookup: CDR1 SGHDN, CDR2 FVKESK. CDR3 residues: CASSQDTGGGSPLHF. The CDR3 DNA sequence: TGTGCCAGCAGCCAAGATACGGGAGGAGGGTCACCCCTCCACTTT.

As concerns this clone: Other DNA sequences in this specimen translate into the identical CDR3. J is TRBJ2-5 and V is TRBV7-2; D gene ambiguous. From germline, CDR1 is SGHTA and CDR2 FQGNSA. The CDR3 runs 11 residues. V lost 5 bases and J 5 bases, leaving 6 bases between the germline ends. CDR3 coding DNA: TGTGCCAGCAGCCCTCGTGAGACCCAGTACTTC. Translating gives CASSPRETQYF. The whole variable domain, filled in from reference TRBV7-2 and TRBJ2-5, reads GAGVSQSPSNKVTEKGKDVELRCDPISGHTALYWYRQSLGQGLEFLIYFQGNSAPDKSGLPSDRFSAERTGGSVSTLTIQRTQQEDSAVYLCASSPRETQYFGPGTRLLVL.

The chain joins TRBV27 to TRBJ2-7; 13 bases agree with TRBD2. The germline V gene encodes CDR1 MNHEY and CDR2 SMNVEV (reference sequence). This CDR3 region has 14 residues. The V segment lost 6 bases and the J segment 9 bases; nucleotides outside the gene matches: 8. CDR3 residues: CASSGGLAGVVQYF. The CDR3 DNA follows: TGTGCCAGCAGCGGAGGACTAGCGGGAGTAGTGCAGTACTTC.

This clone was seen only a few times. This rearrangement joins TRBV4-3 to TRBJ2-7; D is unclear. V dropped 0 bases and J dropped 6 bases, with 9 bases sitting between them. The CDR3 has 13 amino acids. CDR1 is LGHNA, CDR2 YSLEER, per germline. CDR3 nucleotides: TGCGCCAGCAGCCAAGATTCCGCGCGCGAGCAGTACTTC. Protein product: CASSQDSAREQYF.

The chain has TRBV5-1 and TRBJ2-2, with 12 nucleotides matching TRBD2. Trimming at V came to 4 bases and at J to 6 bases, leaving 7 bases not matched to a gene. CDR3 length: 16 residues. The germline gives CDR1 SGHRS, CDR2 YFSETQ. CDR3 sequence: CASSGPSGRAPGELFF. DNA of the CDR3: TGCGCCAGCAGCGGCCCTAGCGGGAGGGCCCCCGGGGAGCTGTTTTTT.

V gene TRBV27 combines with J gene TRBJ2-3; D unclear. The CDR3 contains 15 residues. With 0 bases removed from V and 0 bases from J, the gap between germline ends came to 7 bases. Germline V gene sequence: CDR1 MNHEY, CDR2 SMNVEV (reference sequence). The chain's CDR3 is CASSLSAGSTDTQYF. The CDR3 nucleotides read TGTGCCAGCAGTTTATCGGCAGGAAGCACAGATACGCAGTATTTT.

The V call is TRBV9, the J call TRBJ2-2; perhaps TRBD1 as D (5 bases). Per the germline V gene, CDR1 is SGDLS and CDR2 is YYNGEE. The CDR3 is made up of 15 amino acids. Deletions cut 2 bases from V and 0 bases from J, with 8 bases between. The CDR3 nucleotides read TGTGCCAGCAGCGTCAGGGTTTCGAACACCGGGGAGCTGTTTTTT. It translates to CASSVRVSNTGELFF.

The chain uses TRBV4-3 and TRBJ1-4; 10 bases align to TRBD1. With V trimmed by 1 base and J by 8 bases, 4 bases remained unmatched. The CDR3 spans 15 residues. CDR1 is LGHNA and CDR2 is YSLEER in the germline V gene. Here the CDR3 reads CASSQGTGGQEKLFF. CDR3 in DNA: TGCGCCAGCAGCCAAGGGACAGGGGGGCAAGAAAAACTGTTTTTT.

The CDR3 sequence is CASRQTGMNTEAFF. The CDR3 DNA reads as TGTGCCAGCAGGCAGACAGGGATGAACACTGAAGCTTTCTTT. The chain joins TRBV7-9 to TRBJ1-1; 7 bases are shared with TRBD1. From germline, CDR1 is SEHNR and CDR2 FQNEAQ (reference sequence). This CDR3 region has 14 residues. V lost 6 bases, J lost 0 bases, and 4 bases stayed unmatched.

Only a few counts were recorded for this clone. V and J are TRBV4-2 and TRBJ2-1; 7 nucleotides align to TRBD2. The CDR3 runs 17 residues. Germline-derived CDR1 and CDR2 are LGHNA and YNFKEQ. V shed 1 base, J shed 5 bases, and the junction held 11 bases outside the gene matches. The CDR3 loop is CASSQVGAAGVNNEQFF. Written as DNA, the CDR3 is TGTGCCAGCAGCCAAGTGGGTGCTGCGGGAGTGAACAATGAGCAGTTCTTC.

This chain's CDR3 is CASSPGTGSSAFF. The CDR3 DNA reads as TGTGCCAGCAGCCCTGGGACAGGGAGCAGCGCTTTCTTT. This sequence joins TRBV7-3 and TRBJ1-1; TRBD1 matches at 9 bases. Per the germline V gene, CDR1 is SGHTA and CDR2 is FQGTGA. V gave up 5 bases and J gave up 11 bases; unmatched junction bases: 9. The CDR3 covers 13 residues.

V gene TRBV19 combines with J gene TRBJ1-1, with D possibly TRBD1 on 5 matching bases. Germline values: CDR1 LNHDA, CDR2 SQIVND (reference sequence). The V gene lost 5 bases and the J gene lost 1 base, with 11 bases spanning the gap. The CDR3 consists of 14 residues. CDR3 loop: CASSYGAQNTEAFF. CDR3 sequence (DNA): TGTGCCAGTAGTTATGGGGCGCAGAACACTGAAGCTTTCTTT.

The chain recombines TRBV9 with TRBJ1-1; 7 bases agree with TRBD1. V was pared by 6 bases and J by 0 bases, with 14 bases of the junction left unmatched. CDR1 is SGDLS, CDR2 YYNGEE, per germline. The CDR3 spans 17 residues. The CDR3 DNA reads as TGTGCCAGCACTACGGGACAGAGTGTATTAATGAACACTGAAGCTTTCTTT. It codes for CASTTGQSVLMNTEAFF.

The chain uses TRBV11-1 and TRBJ1-2; TRBD1 agrees at 12 bases. This CDR3 has 14 amino acids. Trimming removed 5 bases from V and 7 bases from J; junction bases left unmatched: 5. Looked up from germline, CDR1 is SGHAT and CDR2 is FQDESV (reference sequence). The CDR3 DNA reads as TGTGCCAGCAGCCTCGGGACAGGGGGCAGTGGCTACACCTTC. It encodes CASSLGTGGSGYTF. Looking up the rest from reference TRBV11-1 and TRBJ1-2 gives the full variable domain: EAEVAQSPRYKITEKSQAVAFWCDPISGHATLYWYRQILGQGPELLVQFQDESVVDDSQLPKDRFSAERLKGVDSTLKIQPAELGDSAMYLCASSLGTGGSGYTFGSGTRLTVV.

This chain uses TRBV28 with TRBJ2-7; 13 bases align to TRBD2. V lost 7 bases, J lost 0 bases, and 21 bases stayed unmatched. Per the germline V gene, CDR1 is MDHEN and CDR2 is SYDVKM. The CDR3 loop spans 21 amino acids. As DNA, the CDR3 is TGTGCCAGCACTACGGACAGGGCGTGGACTAGCGGGAGAGGGGTCTCCTACGAGCAGTACTTC. Its translation is CASTTDRAWTSGRGVSYEQYF.

The chain employs TRBV29-1 and TRBJ1-4; D is ambiguous. Trimming cost V 2 bases and J 7 bases, with 11 bases left between them. Germline lookup yields CDR1 SQVTM and CDR2 ANQGSEA. The CDR3 totals 13 residues. This CDR3 reads CSVELAGGEKLFF. CDR3 nucleotides: TGCAGCGTTGAACTGGCGGGTGGTGAAAAACTGTTTTTT. The whole variable domain, filled in from reference TRBV29-1 and TRBJ1-4, reads SAVISQKPSRDICQRGTSLTIQCQVDSQVTMMFWYRQQPGQSLTLIATANQGSEATYESGFVIDKFPISRPNLTFSTLTVSNMSPEDSSIYLCSVELAGGEKLFFGSGTQLSVL.

This clone was detected only once. The rearrangement joins TRBV7-2 to TRBJ2-1, with 15 positions matching TRBD2. V shed 5 bases and J 12 bases; nucleotides not matched to a gene: 11. Germline loops: CDR1 SGHTA, CDR2 FQGNSA. This CDR3 contains 16 residues. CDR3 in amino acids: CASSPPPGLAGGPQFF. CDR3 coding DNA: TGTGCCAGCAGCCCACCTCCCGGACTAGCGGGAGGGCCGCAGTTCTTC.

The V and J genes are TRBV16 and TRBJ2-3; D possibly corresponds to TRBD1 (6 bases). V lost 4 bases, J lost 5 bases, and 13 bases lay in between. Per germline, CDR1 KGHSY and CDR2 FQNENV. This CDR3 is built from 14 residues. CDR3 sequence: CASSRHRDLDTQYF. The CDR3, as DNA: TGTGCCAGCAGCCGTCACAGGGATCTAGATACGCAGTATTTT. Full variable domain (outside the CDR3, taken from reference TRBV16 and TRBJ2-3): GEEVAQTPKHLVRGEGQKAKLYCAPIKGHSYVFWYQQVLKNEFKFLISFQNENVFDETGMPKERFSAKCLPNSPCSLEIQATKLEDSAVYFCASSRHRDLDTQYFGPGTRLTVL.

CDR3 protein: CASSLGGGATDTQYF. Written as DNA, the CDR3 is TGTGCCAGCAGCTTGGGAGGGGGCGCGACAGATACGCAGTATTTT. The chain recombines TRBV5-5 with TRBJ2-3, with 7 bases aligning to TRBD1. CDR3 length: 15 residues. The junction had 4 bases not matched to a gene; V was cut back by 0 bases and J by 3 bases. Germline V gene lookup returns CDR1 SGHKS and CDR2 YYEKEE (reference sequence). Based on the CDR3 plus reference TRBV5-5 and TRBJ2-3, the full variable domain is DAGVTQSPTHLIKTRGQQVTLRCSPISGHKSVSWYQQVLGQGPQFIFQYYEKEERGRGNFPDRFSARQFPNYSSELNVNALLLGDSALYLCASSLGGGATDTQYFGPGTRLTVL.

This sequence joins TRBV5-3 and TRBJ1-1; the D gene is possibly TRBD1 (6 bases). TRBV5-3 is reported as an ORF; its role is uncertain. CDR3 length equals 14 residues. The V end lost 3 bases, the J end lost 8 bases, and 17 bases lay between the germline ends. In DNA, the CDR3 is TGTGCCAGAAGCTCCAGGCAGGGGTTGACCGAAGCTTTCTTT. It translates to CARSSRQGLTEAFF.

The gene calls are TRBV27 and TRBJ2-6, with no clear D. V gave up 3 bases and J gave up 2 bases, with 8 bases separating them. CDR3 size: 15 residues. In germline, CDR1 is MNHEY, CDR2 SMNVEV (reference sequence). This chain's CDR3 is CASSFWATGANVLTF. In DNA, the CDR3 is TGTGCCAGCAGTTTTTGGGCGACTGGGGCCAACGTCCTGACTTTC.

The chain employs TRBV7-2 and TRBJ2-7; TRBD1 matches at 9 bases. Germline CDR1 reads SGHTA; CDR2 reads FQGNSA. The CDR3 sequence is 13 residues long. V lost 5 bases, J lost 4 bases, and 3 bases stayed unmatched. The CDR3 spells CASSLDRGYEQYV. The CDR3 DNA reads as TGTGCCAGCAGCCTGGACAGGGGATACGAGCAGTACGTC.

The chain employs TRBV7-2 and TRBJ2-7; no clear D gene. Germline assignment: CDR1 SGHTA and CDR2 FQGNSA. V shed 2 bases and J shed 4 bases, with 3 bases lying between them. The CDR3 sequence is 11 residues long. The CDR3 loop reads CASSLQYEQYF. In DNA, the CDR3 is TGTGCCAGCAGCTTACAATACGAGCAGTACTTC.

The chain recombines TRBV3-1 (or the pseudogene TRBV3-2) with TRBJ2-1; 8 bases agree with TRBD2. The CDR3 is 16 residues long. V gave up 4 bases and J gave up 2 bases; unmatched junction bases: 7. Germline loops: CDR1 LGHDT, CDR2 YNNKEL (reference sequence). This CDR3 is CASSPVAGLTYNEQFF. The DNA for the CDR3 is TGTGCCAGCAGCCCCGTAGCGGGGCTGACCTACAATGAGCAGTTCTTC.

This clone appeared once. The conserved final phenylalanine or tryptophan is absent from the CDR3, which likely points to a read error. The chain carries TRBV3-1 (or the pseudogene TRBV3-2) and TRBJ1-4; D remains ambiguous. Trimming stripped 5 bases from V and 0 bases from J, with 1 base between. The CDR3 extends over 12 amino acids. Germline V gene lookup returns CDR1 LGHDT and CDR2 YNNKEL (reference sequence). CDR3 DNA: TGTGCCAGCAGCTCAACTAATGAAAAACTGTTTCTT. Its translation: CASSSTNEKLFL.

There are a few counts of this clone. The CDR3 here is CASSPRGSLGGGYGYTF. The CDR3 DNA is TGTGCCAGCAGCCCACGCGGCTCCTTAGGGGGCGGCTATGGCTACACCTTC. This sequence joins TRBV5-6 and TRBJ1-2, with 7 bases that match TRBD1. The ends lost 4 bases at V and 4 bases at J; junction bases unmatched: 16. Germline-derived CDR1 and CDR2 are SGHDT and YYEEEE. CDR3 length equals 17 residues. Full variable domain (rest looked up from reference TRBV5-6 and TRBJ1-2): DAGVTQSPTHLIKTRGQQVTLRCSPKSGHDTVSWYQQALGQGPQFIFQYYEEEERQRGNFPDRFSGHQFPNYSSELNVNALLLGDSALYLCASSPRGSLGGGYGYTFGSGTRLTVV.

V gene TRBV14 combines with J gene TRBJ2-1; maybe TRBD2 (5 bases). The CDR3 extends over 13 amino acids. Trimming shortened V by 4 bases and J by 10 bases, and 14 bases separated the two germline ends. Germline V gene data show CDR1 as SGHDN and CDR2 as FVKESK. CDR3 nucleotide sequence: TGTGCCAGCAGCCCCCGCGGGCCTGAGGAGCAGTTCTTC. Translating gives CASSPRGPEEQFF. Variable domain in full (rest from reference TRBV14 and TRBJ2-1): EAGVTQFPSHSVIEKGQTVTLRCDPISGHDNLYWYRRVMGKEIKFLLHFVKESKQDESGMPNNRFLAERTGGTYSTLKVQPAELEDSGVYFCASSPRGPEEQFFGPGTRLTVL.

The CDR3 protein is CSVEREASYEQYF. The CDR3 nucleotides are TGCAGCGTTGAGCGGGAGGCCTCCTACGAGCAGTACTTC. The J gene is TRBJ2-7, the V gene TRBV29-1; 8 bases are a match to TRBD2. CDR1 is SQVTM and CDR2 is ANQGSEA in the germline V gene. After removal of 3 bases from V and 0 bases from J, the junction contained 1 base not matched to a gene. CDR3 length equals 13 residues.

This clone appeared a few times. This same CDR3 is encoded by further DNA sequences in the sample. The chain recombines TRBV24-1 with TRBJ2-1, with D possibly being TRBD1 (5 bases). Trimming pared 5 bases from V and 0 bases from J, leaving 13 bases between. In germline, CDR1 is KGHDR, CDR2 SFDVKD. This CDR3 is 16 amino acids long. CDR3 DNA sequence: TGTGCCACCAGTGGCCTTAGGGGTAGCTCCTACAATGAGCAGTTCTTC. This encodes CATSGLRGSSYNEQFF.

The V call is TRBV11-2, the J call TRBJ1-1, with a possible D match to TRBD1 (5 bases). The CDR3 is 15 amino acids. The V gene lost 0 bases and the J gene lost 5 bases, with 13 bases spanning the gap. CDR1 and CDR2 (germline): SGHAT, FQNNGV. This chain's CDR3 is CASSLETDRYTEAFF. CDR3 bases: TGTGCCAGCAGCTTAGAGACAGACCGCTATACTGAAGCTTTCTTT. The full variable domain, its missing parts supplied by reference TRBV11-2 and TRBJ1-1, is EAGVAQSPRYKIIEKRQSVAFWCNPISGHATLYWYQQILGQGPKLLIQFQNNGVVDDSQLPKDRFSAERLKGVDSTLKIQPAKLEDSAVYLCASSLETDRYTEAFFGQGTRLTVV.

This chain uses TRBV3-1 (or the pseudogene TRBV3-2) with TRBJ1-5; D is unresolved. This CDR3 has 13 amino acids. The V gene lost 1 base and the J gene lost 6 bases, with 7 bases spanning the gap. CDR1 and CDR2 from the germline V gene are LGHDT and YNNKEL (reference sequence). CDR3 DNA: TGTGCCAGCAGCCAAGTACCGGGTCAGCCCCAGCATTTT. Translating it yields CASSQVPGQPQHF.